This T cell receptor beta chain was captured by sequencing in a study of beta chain features in type 1 diabetes. Sequencing targeted expressed TCRB transcripts, as all isolated RNA had been reverse transcribed. Only in-frame clones appear in the TCRdb table, and some are missing; sequencing was by immunoSEQ multiplex PCR. The sample has over 300,000 clones; roughly 8% are singletons. The CDR3 loop spans 15 amino acids. The V segment lost 7 bases and the J segment 0 bases; nucleotides outside the gene matches: 6. CDR1 is MDHEN and CDR2 is SYDVKM in the germline V gene. This TCR derives from a woman under 30 in good health. The sample comprised central memory CD4+ T cells from blood. This chain joins TRBV28 and TRBJ2-7; TRBD2 agrees at 10 bases. The CDR3 DNA reads TGTGCCAGCATAGGAAGCGGGAGGGCCTCCTACGAGCAGTACTTC. This translates into CASIGSGRASYEQYF.